The clone carrying this TCR beta chain was detected only once. The data were obtained in a study of T cell responses to AZD1222 COVID-19 vaccine. Here immunoSEQ multiplex PCR was the method, and the copy in TCRdb shows in-frame clones only, minus some. The sample consists of 150,000 to 200,000 clones, around 94% of them appearing once. The V gene's germline CDR1 is SEHNR and CDR2 FQNEAQ (reference sequence). Trimming removed 0 bases at V and 4 bases at J, with 9 bases between. This CDR3 spans 14 amino acids. The sample in question was peripheral blood, obtained 28 days after the second dose of the MenACWY control vaccine. This clonotype was obtained from an adult who received the MenACWY meningococcal vaccine as a control. The V and J genes are TRBV7-9 and TRBJ2-5; unclear D gene. CDR3 nucleotides: TGTGCCAGCAGCTTAGCAGGGTTGGGAGAGACCCAGTACTTC. It translates to CASSLAGLGETQYF.